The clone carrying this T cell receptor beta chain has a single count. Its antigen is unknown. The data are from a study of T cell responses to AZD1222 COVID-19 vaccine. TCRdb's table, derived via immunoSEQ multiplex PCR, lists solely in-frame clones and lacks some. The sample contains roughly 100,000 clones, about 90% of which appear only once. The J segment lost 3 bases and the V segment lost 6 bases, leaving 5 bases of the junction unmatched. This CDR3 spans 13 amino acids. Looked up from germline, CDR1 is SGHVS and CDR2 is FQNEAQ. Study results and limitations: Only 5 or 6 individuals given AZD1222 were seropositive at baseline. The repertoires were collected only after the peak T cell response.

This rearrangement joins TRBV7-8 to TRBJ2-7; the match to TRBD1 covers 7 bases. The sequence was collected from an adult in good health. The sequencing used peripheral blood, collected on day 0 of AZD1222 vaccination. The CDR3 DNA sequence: TGTGCCAGCAGGAGGACAGGACACTACGAGCAGTACTTC. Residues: CASRRTGHYEQYF.